The 12 T cell receptor beta chains below were found in one sample sequenced in a study of monozygotic twins with inflammatory bowel disease. TCRdb re-called the 5' RACE reads and catalogs CDR3 proteins one per entry, DNA excluded. Here the sample table reports about 450,000 distinct CDR3 sequences. The sample was blood. The receptors were sampled from a human donor with ulcerative colitis or Crohn's disease, or a healthy co-twin of an affected twin (not recorded which).

The gene calls are TRBV7-9 and TRBJ2-7; absent DNA, TCRdb's TRBD1 call cannot be checked. Germline V gives CDR1 SEHNR, CDR2 FQNEAQ (reference sequence). The CDR3 contains 15 residues. The CDR3 is CASSSQGLYSYEQYF.

V and J are TRBV27 and TRBJ1-2; TCRdb picks TRBD1, but there is no DNA to check that call. Germline V gene sequence: CDR1 MNHEY, CDR2 SMNVEV (reference sequence). This CDR3 has 14 amino acids. CDR3 region: CASSPIQQVYGYTF.

The chain carries TRBV7-9 and TRBJ1-2; the D gene TCRdb calls, TRBD1, cannot be checked with no DNA. Germline values: CDR1 SEHNR, CDR2 FQNEAQ (reference sequence). CDR3 length equals 16 residues. The CDR3 here is CASSYSGTGDPYGYTF.

The rearrangement links TRBV20-1 to TRBJ2-2; no DNA is available, so the TRBD2 call from TCRdb remains unchecked. CDR1 is DFQATT, CDR2 SNEGSKA, per germline (reference sequence). The CDR3 extends over 17 amino acids. The CDR3: CSARPGLAGGNTGELFF.

The rearrangement links TRBV5-4 to TRBJ2-7; TCRdb designates TRBD1, a call that cannot be tested without DNA. Germline lookup yields CDR1 SGHNT and CDR2 YYREEE (reference sequence). The CDR3 runs to 13 residues. The CDR3 loop reads CASSLETGSVQYF. The full variable domain, its missing parts supplied by reference TRBV5-4 and TRBJ2-7, is ETGVTQSPTHLIKTRGQQVTLRCSSQSGHNTVSWYQQALGQGPQFIFQYYREEENGRGNFPPRFSGLQFPNYSSELNVNALELDDSALYLCASSLETGSVQYFGPGTRLTVT.

V usage is TRBV18 and J usage is TRBJ2-7; TCRdb returns TRBD1, unconfirmable since there is no DNA. Germline values: CDR1 KGHSH, CDR2 LQKENI. The CDR3 consists of 14 residues. CDR3 region: CASCWGQGPYEQYF.

This sequence joins TRBV6-1 and TRBJ1-1. Germline assignment: CDR1 MNHNS and CDR2 SASEGT. The CDR3 runs 12 residues. This CDR3 is CASSGDTDMAFF.

The chain joins TRBV10-3 to TRBJ2-2; lacking DNA, the TRBD2 call made by TCRdb goes unchecked. CDR3 length: 17 residues. From germline, CDR1 is ENHRY and CDR2 SYGVKD. CDR3 protein: CAISKPSGSSNTGELFF.

CDR3 loop: CAITPFGGVEQYF. This chain joins TRBV10-3 and TRBJ2-7. The V gene's germline CDR1 is ENHRY and CDR2 SYGVKD. CDR3 length: 13 residues.

V usage is TRBV7-2 and J usage is TRBJ2-7; TCRdb's D call, TRBD1, is unchecked because there is no DNA. The CDR3 runs to 15 residues. Germline values: CDR1 SGHTA, CDR2 FQGNSA. This CDR3 is CASSRGATRGYEQYF.

This sequence joins TRBV12-3 or TRBV12-4 and TRBJ2-3; with no DNA, the TCRdb D assignment of TRBD1 cannot be verified. This CDR3 is built from 15 residues. CDR3 protein: CASRYRGLSTDTQYF.

The chain has TRBV20-1 and TRBJ1-5; TCRdb proposes TRBD1, but this gene call is untestable without DNA. The CDR3 sequence is 15 residues long. CDR1 and CDR2 from the germline V gene are DFQATT and SNEGSKA (reference sequence). The CDR3 loop is CSVPNQGQGGQPQHF.